The 27 T cell receptor beta chains listed next were all sequenced from one sample in a study of T cell responses to AZD1222 COVID-19 vaccine. Assay: immunoSEQ multiplex PCR; the TCRdb copy retains only in-frame clones and omits some. The sample lists 80,000 to 90,000 clones, about 91% occurring once. The specimen comprised peripheral blood, sampled on day 0 of AZD1222 vaccination. These receptors were obtained from an adult in good health.

This chain joins TRBV7-9 and TRBJ1-4, with D possibly TRBD1 on 6 matching bases. The CDR3 runs to 14 residues. CDR1 and CDR2 (germline): SEHNR, FQNEAQ (reference sequence). Trimming removed 1 base at V and 7 bases at J, with 10 bases between. CDR3 sequence (DNA): TGTGCCAGCAGCTTAGTTCAGGGGAGTGAAAAACTGTTTTTT. It is translated as CASSLVQGSEKLFF.

The chain has TRBV28 and TRBJ2-7, with TRBD2 identical over 8 bases. The germline V gene encodes CDR1 MDHEN and CDR2 SYDVKM. Trimming at V came to 6 bases and at J to 6 bases, leaving 7 bases not matched to a gene. This CDR3 region has 13 residues. DNA for the CDR3: TGTGCCAGCAGATACGGGAGGGAGCGCGAGCAGTACTTC. It is translated as CASRYGREREQYF.

The V call is TRBV18, the J call TRBJ2-7; D uncertain. Trimming left V 2 bases short and J 0 bases short, with 8 bases between. The CDR3 runs to 14 residues. Germline loops: CDR1 KGHSH, CDR2 LQKENI. The CDR3: CASSPTSDSYEQYF. As DNA, the CDR3 is TGTGCCAGCTCACCAACCAGCGACTCCTACGAGCAGTACTTC.

This chain uses TRBV15 with TRBJ2-1; TRBD2 aligns across 10 bases. Trimming at V came to 0 bases and at J to 7 bases, leaving 6 bases not matched to a gene. CDR3 length equals 16 residues. From germline, CDR1 is LNHNV and CDR2 YYDKDF (reference sequence). CDR3 sequence (DNA): TGTGCCACCAGCAGAGATGTGGCTAGCGGGAGTAATGAGCAGTTCTTC. Amino acids: CATSRDVASGSNEQFF.

The gene calls are TRBV4-1 and TRBJ1-6, with D uncertain. The CDR3 is 15 amino acids. Germline CDR1 and CDR2: MGHRA and YSYEKL. Trimming pared 2 bases from V and 6 bases from J, leaving 11 bases between. As DNA, the CDR3 is TGCGCCAGCAGCCAAAACAGTATCCTTAATTCACCCCTCCACTTT. Its translation is CASSQNSILNSPLHF.

The chain combines TRBV6-4 with TRBJ2-1; TRBD1 aligns across 7 bases. The V gene end was trimmed by 5 bases and the J gene end by 5 bases; junction bases not matched to a gene: 6. Germline loops: CDR1 MRHNA, CDR2 SNTAGT. This CDR3 spans 14 amino acids. In DNA form, the CDR3 reads TGTGCCAGCAGTCCGACAGGGTCTGACAATGAGCAGTTCTTC. Translating gives CASSPTGSDNEQFF.

This clone was seen many times. The V gene is TRBV7-9, the J gene TRBJ1-2; a weak D match, TRBD1 (6 bases). V was shortened by 3 bases and J by 3 bases, with 11 bases between the two germline ends. Germline V lookup: CDR1 SEHNR, CDR2 FQNEAQ (reference sequence). The CDR3 extends over 14 amino acids. CDR3 bases: TGTGCCAGCAGCTTTGGGGGGCGAGACTATGGCTACACCTTC. Residues: CASSFGGRDYGYTF.

The V call is TRBV9, the J call TRBJ2-3, with 11 bases fitting TRBD2. There are 18 residues in the CDR3. CDR1 and CDR2 (germline): SGDLS, YYNGEE. The J segment lost 2 bases and the V segment lost 4 bases, leaving 12 bases of the junction unmatched. CDR3 nucleotide sequence: TGTGCCAGCAGCCTGACTAGCGGGAACTCCAGGGCCACAGATACGCAGTATTTT. Translating gives CASSLTSGNSRATDTQYF. The full variable domain, in which reference TRBV9 and TRBJ2-3 provide the parts outside the CDR3, is DSGVTQTPKHLITATGQRVTLRCSPRSGDLSVYWYQQSLDQGLQFLIQYYNGEERAKGNILERFSAQQFPDLHSELNLSSLELGDSALYFCASSLTSGNSRATDTQYFGPGTRLTVL.

In DNA, the CDR3 is TGTGCCAGCAGCCCCTCGACGGGGTTTGAAGCTTTCTTT. Its protein is CASSPSTGFEAFF. The genes are TRBV27 and TRBJ1-1; D gene unclear. The CDR3 covers 13 residues. V lost 6 bases, J lost 7 bases, and 15 bases lay in between. Germline V gives CDR1 MNHEY, CDR2 SMNVEV (reference sequence).

This chain uses TRBV20-1 with TRBJ2-1; the D call may be TRBD1 or TRBD2 (5 bases each). V dropped 3 bases and J dropped 9 bases, with 12 bases sitting between them. Germline V gene data show CDR1 as DFQATT and CDR2 as SNEGSKA (reference sequence). There are 12 residues in the CDR3. CDR3 nucleotide sequence: TGCAGTGCTAGTGCCGGGACGATTGAGCAGTTCTTC. Its protein is CSASAGTIEQFF.

The V call is TRBV7-3, the J call TRBJ1-6, with TRBD1 matching 7 bases. This CDR3 spans 14 amino acids. Germline assignment: CDR1 SGHTA and CDR2 FQGTGA. The ends lost 5 bases at V and 7 bases at J; junction bases unmatched: 5. The chain's CDR3 is CASSRDSGNSPLHF. In DNA form, the CDR3 reads TGTGCCAGCAGCCGGGACAGCGGGAATTCACCCCTCCACTTT.

The chain is built from TRBV2 and TRBJ2-2, with D unresolved. Germline CDR1 and CDR2: SNHLY and FYNNEI. This CDR3 has 12 residues. V was shortened by 7 bases and J by 2 bases, with 5 bases between the two germline ends. For the CDR3, the DNA is TGTGCCAGCAACCGAAACACCGGGGAGCTGTTTTTT. Its translation is CASNRNTGELFF.

V and J are TRBV5-8 and TRBJ2-3, with D uncertain. Germline V gives CDR1 SGHTS, CDR2 YDEGEE. The CDR3 is 15 amino acids. V lost 6 bases and J 2 bases, leaving 16 bases between the germline ends. CDR3 amino acids: CASTSWGYHTDTQYF. CDR3 sequence (DNA): TGTGCCAGCACCTCATGGGGTTATCACACAGATACGCAGTATTTT.

This chain joins TRBV18 and TRBJ1-2; D ambiguous. The CDR3 consists of 11 residues. Germline assignment: CDR1 KGHSH and CDR2 LQKENI. Trimming shortened V by 5 bases and J by 8 bases, and 9 bases separated the two germline ends. CDR3 sequence: CASSSTQGYTF. CDR3 sequence (DNA): TGTGCCAGCTCATCCACTCAGGGCTACACCTTC. The full variable domain, its missing parts supplied by reference TRBV18 and TRBJ1-2, is NAGVMQNPRHLVRRRGQEARLRCSPMKGHSHVYWYRQLPEEGLKFMVYLQKENIIDESGMPKERFSAEFPKEGPSILRIQQVVRGDSAAYFCASSSTQGYTFGSGTRLTVV.

V is TRBV9 and J is TRBJ1-2; the match to TRBD1 covers 8 bases. This CDR3 has 17 residues. The V and J ends lost 3 bases and 4 bases, in that order; junction bases with no gene match: 14. Germline V gene data show CDR1 as SGDLS and CDR2 as YYNGEE. The CDR3 loop is CASSDRKTGAIGYGYTF. For the CDR3, the DNA is TGTGCCAGCAGCGACCGGAAGACAGGGGCTATCGGCTATGGCTACACCTTC.

This chain connects TRBV4-2 to TRBJ2-3; no clear D gene. Germline lookup yields CDR1 LGHNA and CDR2 YNFKEQ. Trimming removed 0 bases from V and 0 bases from J, with 7 bases in between. This CDR3 is 15 amino acids long. Written as DNA, the CDR3 is TGTGCCAGCAGCCAAGACGGTACTAGCACAGATACGCAGTATTTT. Protein: CASSQDGTSTDTQYF.

As DNA, the CDR3 is TGTGCCAGCAGCTCCCGCAATAGCAATCAGCCCCAGCATTTT. Translation gives CASSSRNSNQPQHF. This rearrangement joins TRBV5-8 to TRBJ1-5; no reliable D call. V was cut by 3 bases and J by 0 bases, with 7 bases left in between. This CDR3 spans 14 amino acids. The germline V gene encodes CDR1 SGHTS and CDR2 YDEGEE.

The V gene is TRBV7-9, the J gene TRBJ2-7; 8 bases are shared with TRBD1. The CDR3 runs 14 residues. V was clipped by 5 bases and J by 5 bases; unmatched bases: 8. The V gene's germline CDR1 is SEHNR and CDR2 FQNEAQ (reference sequence). The CDR3 sequence is CASSKGTGPHEQYF. The CDR3 bases are TGTGCCAGCAGCAAGGGGACAGGCCCCCACGAGCAGTACTTC.

The chain joins TRBV5-1 to TRBJ1-2; D call uncertain. CDR1 and CDR2 (germline): SGHRS, YFSETQ. Between the trimmed V and J ends, which lost 0 bases and 8 bases, there was a span of 14 bases. The CDR3 length is 14 residues. The CDR3 loop reads CASSLENGLLGYTF. CDR3 DNA sequence: TGCGCCAGCAGCTTGGAGAATGGACTACTGGGCTACACCTTC.

This sequence joins TRBV18 and TRBJ1-1; TRBD1 might be the D (5 bases). V lost 5 bases and J lost 4, with 11 bases in between. Germline-derived CDR1 and CDR2 are KGHSH and LQKENI. This CDR3 is built from 13 residues. In DNA, the CDR3 is TGTGCCAGCTCAATATCGGGGGGCACTGAAGCTTTCTTT. Amino acid sequence: CASSISGGTEAFF. Supplemented by reference TRBV18 and TRBJ1-1, the full variable domain reads NAGVMQNPRHLVRRRGQEARLRCSPMKGHSHVYWYRQLPEEGLKFMVYLQKENIIDESGMPKERFSAEFPKEGPSILRIQQVVRGDSAAYFCASSISGGTEAFFGQGTRLTVV.

The V call is TRBV19, the J call TRBJ2-1, with D perhaps given as TRBD1 or TRBD2 (5 bases each). CDR3 size: 15 residues. Germline V gene sequence: CDR1 LNHDA, CDR2 SQIVND (reference sequence). V lost 6 bases to trimming and J lost 6 bases, with 18 bases between them. The CDR3 nucleotides read TGTGCCAGTAGACTACTGCCGGGACCACTCAATGAGCAGTTCTTC. Residues: CASRLLPGPLNEQFF.

This sequence joins TRBV5-4 and TRBJ1-1, with D maybe TRBD1 (5 bases). The CDR3 runs to 16 residues. V dropped 1 base and J dropped 5 bases, with 18 bases sitting between them. The germline V gene has CDR1 SGHNT and CDR2 YYREEE (reference sequence). The CDR3 sequence: CASSLRLSGLDTEAFF. The CDR3 DNA is TGTGCCAGCAGCTTGAGGCTTTCGGGGCTGGATACTGAAGCTTTCTTT.

The genes are TRBV9 and TRBJ2-1; D unresolved. Trimming stripped 3 bases from V and 6 bases from J, with 22 bases between. Per the germline V gene, CDR1 is SGDLS and CDR2 is YYNGEE. The CDR3 sequence is 17 residues long. The CDR3 nucleotides read TGTGCCAGCAGCGCCCGTGTTGAGCCTCGTTCATTCAATGAGCAGTTCTTC. It specifies CASSARVEPRSFNEQFF.

The rearrangement links TRBV5-1 to TRBJ2-5; 14 bases agree with TRBD2. This CDR3 comprises 18 residues. Looked up from germline, CDR1 is SGHRS and CDR2 is YFSETQ. V lost 0 bases to trimming and J lost 7 bases; unmatched junction nucleotides: 11. CDR3 protein: CASSLGPGLAGAAGTQYF. The CDR3 nucleotides are TGCGCCAGCAGCTTGGGTCCGGGACTAGCGGGAGCCGCTGGGACCCAGTACTTC.

V usage is TRBV6-5 and J usage is TRBJ1-2, with unresolved D. This CDR3 is 13 amino acids long. CDR1 MNHEY and CDR2 SVGAGI come from the germline V gene. Between the trimmed V and J ends, which lost 9 bases and 7 bases, there was a span of 18 bases. CDR3 bases: TGTGCCAGTAGCCCCTGGTCGGCGGGTGGCTACACCTTC. Its protein product is CASSPWSAGGYTF.

The gene calls are TRBV28 and TRBJ2-7; 9 bases match TRBD2. The CDR3 is 16 amino acids. CDR1 is MDHEN and CDR2 is SYDVKM in the germline V gene. Trimming cost V 4 bases and J 0 bases; bases outside gene matches: 7. CDR3 nucleotides: TGTGCCAGCAGTTCACATAGCGGGGGTTCCTCCTACGAGCAGTACTTC. Protein product: CASSSHSGGSSYEQYF.

This chain joins TRBV10-2 and TRBJ1-2; 8 bases align to TRBD1. Per germline, CDR1 WSHSY and CDR2 SAAADI. CDR3 length equals 14 residues. The V and J ends lost 6 bases and 5 bases, in that order; junction bases with no gene match: 8. The CDR3 reads CASRPGQGTYGYTF. The CDR3 coding sequence is TGCGCCAGCAGGCCAGGACAGGGAACGTATGGCTACACCTTC.